Listed here are 16 T cell receptor beta chains from one sample, sequenced in a study of T cell responses to AZD1222 COVID-19 vaccine. Clones were read by immunoSEQ multiplex PCR, and TCRdb kept only the in-frame ones, dropping some. The sample has approximately 100,000 clones; 80% to 95% are singletons. Sequenced material: peripheral blood, taken on day 0 of AZD1222 vaccination. Receptors were obtained from an adult in good health.

The chain links TRBV28 to TRBJ2-7; 9 bases are shared with TRBD2. The CDR3 contains 14 residues. V lost 7 bases, J lost 2 bases, and 6 bases stayed unmatched. From germline, CDR1 is MDHEN and CDR2 SYDVKM. The DNA of the CDR3 is TGTGCCAGCAACGGGGCGGGAGGGCCCTACGAGCAGTACTTC. Residues: CASNGAGGPYEQYF.

This clone appeared a single time. The chain uses TRBV9 and TRBJ1-3, with TRBD1 identical over 10 bases. J lost 9 bases, V lost 5 bases, and 8 bases had no gene match. CDR3 length equals 14 residues. The V gene's germline CDR1 is SGDLS and CDR2 YYNGEE. The CDR3 region is CASRRTGGYGTIYF. CDR3 DNA: TGTGCCAGCAGACGGACAGGGGGGTACGGCACCATATATTTT.

CDR3 sequence: CATSRDSVLNQPQHF. The CDR3 DNA reads TGTGCCACCAGCAGAGACTCGGTTCTAAATCAGCCCCAGCATTTT. J is TRBJ1-5 and V is TRBV15; no clear D gene. The CDR3 extends over 15 amino acids. CDR1 and CDR2 (germline): LNHNV, YYDKDF (reference sequence). V was cut by 0 bases and J by 4 bases, with 10 bases left in between. Looking up the rest from reference TRBV15 and TRBJ1-5 gives the full variable domain: DAMVIQNPRYQVTQFGKPVTLSCSQTLNHNVMYWYQQKSSQAPKLLFHYYDKDFNNEADTPDNFQSRRPNTSFCFLDIRSPGLGDTAMYLCATSRDSVLNQPQHFGDGTRLSIL.

The genes are TRBV6-2 or TRBV6-3 and TRBJ2-5; TRBD1 matches 8 bases. Germline CDR1 MNHEY, CDR2 SVGEGT. The CDR3 has 16 amino acids. Germline trimming cut 2 bases from V and 5 bases from J; bases unmatched to any gene: 10. The CDR3 sequence: CASSYAAGGARETQYF. The DNA for the CDR3 is TGTGCCAGCAGTTACGCCGCAGGGGGCGCTCGGGAGACCCAGTACTTC.

The chain carries TRBV19 and TRBJ2-1; tentative D call: TRBD1 (6 bases). The CDR3 is 15 residues long. V was cut by 3 bases and J by 3 bases, with 12 bases left in between. The V gene's germline CDR1 is LNHDA and CDR2 SQIVND (reference sequence). CDR3 in amino acids: CASSIRGLGYNEQFF. The CDR3 region has the DNA TGTGCCAGTAGTATTAGGGGGTTGGGCTACAATGAGCAGTTCTTC.

This clone appeared once. V gene TRBV27 combines with J gene TRBJ2-2; D is unclear. Trimming stripped 7 bases from V and 5 bases from J, with 8 bases between. The CDR3 has 12 residues. Germline V lookup: CDR1 MNHEY, CDR2 SMNVEV (reference sequence). The chain's CDR3 is CASTDATGELFF. Here the CDR3 DNA reads TGTGCCAGCACTGACGCGACCGGGGAGCTGTTTTTT.

The rearrangement links TRBV28 to TRBJ1-1; 8 bases agree with TRBD1. Germline V lookup: CDR1 MDHEN, CDR2 SYDVKM. The CDR3 has 17 residues. With 6 bases clipped from V and 1 base from J, the junction kept 13 bases outside the gene matches. The DNA of the CDR3 is TGTGCCAGCAGCCTGGCCAGGGGGCAAGTGGGGAACACTGAAGCTTTCTTT. Protein sequence: CASSLARGQVGNTEAFF.

This clone was recorded a few times. The J gene is TRBJ1-2, the V gene TRBV7-2, with 7 bases fitting TRBD1. The CDR3 extends over 13 amino acids. J gave up 4 bases and V 5 bases, and 4 bases lay outside the gene matches. Germline-derived CDR1 and CDR2 are SGHTA and FQGNSA. CDR3 sequence: CASSRGQIYGYTF. Here the CDR3 DNA reads TGTGCCAGCAGCCGGGGACAGATCTATGGCTACACCTTC.

V gene TRBV6-2 or TRBV6-3 combines with J gene TRBJ1-1, with D possibly TRBD1 on 6 matching bases. Trimming removed 4 bases at V and 5 bases at J, with 17 bases between. The CDR3 is 15 amino acids. Germline V gene sequence: CDR1 MNHEY, CDR2 SVGEGT. CDR3 region: CASSSSGVLGTEAFF. As DNA, the CDR3 is TGTGCCAGCAGTTCGTCAGGGGTCTTGGGGACTGAAGCTTTCTTT.

This chain uses TRBV5-5 with TRBJ1-1; no firm D call. The CDR3 contains 13 residues. The V end lost 6 bases, the J end lost 4 bases, and 13 bases lay between the germline ends. Germline CDR1 SGHKS, CDR2 YYEKEE (reference sequence). CDR3 residues: CASTLWRRTEAFF. The CDR3 coding sequence is TGTGCCAGCACCCTATGGAGGCGCACTGAAGCTTTCTTT. The full variable domain, completed using reference TRBV5-5 and TRBJ1-1, is DAGVTQSPTHLIKTRGQQVTLRCSPISGHKSVSWYQQVLGQGPQFIFQYYEKEERGRGNFPDRFSARQFPNYSSELNVNALLLGDSALYLCASTLWRRTEAFFGQGTRLTVV.

This chain joins TRBV28 and TRBJ1-3; the D is unclear. The germline V and J ends were trimmed by 3 bases and 0 bases, with 9 bases remaining between them. CDR1 is MDHEN, CDR2 SYDVKM, per germline. The CDR3 is 15 residues long. The CDR3: CASSFSGYSGNTIYF. The CDR3 nucleotides are TGTGCCAGCAGTTTCTCTGGGTACTCTGGAAACACCATATATTTT.

The chain couples TRBV7-9 to TRBJ2-7; no clear D. Germline assignment: CDR1 SEHNR and CDR2 FQNEAQ (reference sequence). Trimming removed 1 base at V and 3 bases at J, with 7 bases between. The CDR3 sequence is 13 residues long. CDR3 DNA sequence: TGTGCCAGCAGCTTAGTCAACAGCTACGAGCAGTACTTC. This sequence encodes CASSLVNSYEQYF.

This clone was counted a single time. The rearrangement links TRBV6-5 to TRBJ2-3; the D call may be TRBD1 or TRBD2 (5 bases each). The V gene's germline CDR1 is MNHEY and CDR2 SVGAGI. The CDR3 covers 13 residues. The germline V and J ends were trimmed by 6 bases and 8 bases, with 15 bases remaining between them. The CDR3 here is CASSAGASRTQYF. CDR3 in DNA: TGTGCCAGCAGCGCCGGGGCTAGCCGTACGCAGTATTTT.

The rearrangement joins TRBV4-2 to TRBJ2-1; 7 nucleotides agree with TRBD2. Germline V gene lookup returns CDR1 LGHNA and CDR2 YNFKEQ. The CDR3 extends over 13 amino acids. V was pared by 0 bases and J by 13 bases, with 6 bases of the junction left unmatched. The CDR3 region is CASSQERTSEQFF. The CDR3 bases are TGTGCCAGCAGCCAAGAACGAACTAGCGAACAGTTCTTC.

This clone was seen a few times. The chain is built from TRBV7-2 and TRBJ1-5; no definite D call. V was clipped by 7 bases and J by 3 bases, with 7 bases between them. In germline, CDR1 is SGHTA, CDR2 FQGNSA. This CDR3 contains 12 residues. The CDR3 is CASNQANQPQHF. The CDR3 region has the DNA TGTGCCAGCAACCAGGCCAATCAGCCCCAGCATTTT.

This chain links TRBV5-1 with TRBJ1-2; D unresolved. The germline gives CDR1 SGHRS, CDR2 YFSETQ. The CDR3 covers 14 residues. The V gene lost 0 bases and the J gene lost 6 bases, with 12 bases spanning the gap. The CDR3 region is CASSLVGVQNGYTF. In DNA, the CDR3 is TGCGCCAGCAGCTTGGTGGGAGTCCAAAATGGCTACACCTTC.